These 26 T cell receptor beta chains were all obtained from the same sample, sequenced in a study of T cells after yellow fever vaccination. MiXCR, applied by TCRdb to the 5' RACE reads, yields one record per CDR3 protein. The repertoire holds hundreds of thousands of distinct CDR3 sequences, approximately 13% seen once, with roughly 3% in the top ten. The sequences come from CD4+ T cells sorted from PBMCs, collected 15 days after the yellow fever booster vaccination. The origin of the receptors is a man between 18 and 29 years old who received the YFV17D yellow fever vaccine.

This sequence joins TRBV6-1 and TRBJ2-2; TRBD1 agrees at 7 bases. The CDR3 length is 14 residues. The J segment lost 2 bases and the V segment lost 10 bases, leaving 7 bases of the junction unmatched. CDR1 MNHNS and CDR2 SASEGT come from the germline V gene. CDR3 sequence reads: CATRDSHNTGELFF. The CDR3 region has the DNA TGTGCCACAAGGGACAGTCACAACACCGGGGAGCTGTTTTTT.

Only a few counts were recorded for this clonotype. The chain uses TRBV5-1 and TRBJ1-4, with D possibly being TRBD1 (5 bases). V lost 5 bases and J lost 2, with 13 bases in between. Germline loops: CDR1 SGHRS, CDR2 YFSETQ. The CDR3 totals 15 residues. The CDR3 loop reads CASRRQGETNEKLFF. The DNA of the CDR3 is TGCGCCAGCAGAAGGCAGGGAGAGACTAATGAAAAACTGTTTTTT.

The chain combines TRBV29-1 with TRBJ2-5; D uncertain. V shed 4 bases and J shed 2 bases, with 8 bases lying between them. Germline CDR1 reads SQVTM; CDR2 reads ANQGSEA. The CDR3 sequence is 12 residues long. CDR3 in DNA: TGCAGCGTTGGCACCTATCAAGAGACCCAGTACTTC. Encoded protein: CSVGTYQETQYF.

This clonotype was counted a few times. The chain joins TRBV5-1 to TRBJ2-3, with 8 bases identical to TRBD2. The CDR3 is 16 amino acids. Germline V gives CDR1 SGHRS, CDR2 YFSETQ. V gave up 0 bases and J gave up 5 bases; unmatched junction bases: 8. DNA for the CDR3: TGCGCCAGCAGCTTGGATTTGGCGGGGGGAATAGATACGCAGTATTTT. It translates to CASSLDLAGGIDTQYF.

The chain joins TRBV11-3 to TRBJ2-7; D unresolved. This CDR3 comprises 14 residues. Per germline, CDR1 SGHNT and CDR2 YENEEA. Trimming took 6 bases from V and 7 from J, leaving 19 bases between them. CDR3 loop: CASSPGFRVLEQYV. CDR3 nucleotide sequence: TGTGCCAGCAGTCCCGGGTTTCGGGTCCTGGAGCAGTACGTC.

This chain links TRBV25-1 with TRBJ2-3; 7 bases are shared with TRBD2. V shed 6 bases and J 1 base; nucleotides not matched to a gene: 4. Germline assignment: CDR1 MGHDK and CDR2 SYGVNS. The CDR3 runs to 14 residues. CDR3 DNA: TGTGCCAGCAGAGAGCGGGGAGGCACAGATACGCAGTATTTT. This encodes CASRERGGTDTQYF.

V and J are TRBV7-2 and TRBJ2-2; D is perhaps TRBD1 or TRBD2 (5 bases each). V gave up 4 bases and J gave up 3 bases, with 12 bases separating them. Germline V gives CDR1 SGHTA, CDR2 FQGNSA. The CDR3 loop spans 15 amino acids. CDR3 DNA: TGTGCCAGCAGCTCCCCGAAGGGACACACCGGGGAGCTGTTTTTT. Encoded protein: CASSSPKGHTGELFF.

The CDR3 loop reads CASSLGGGLLV. CDR3 nucleotides: TGTGCCAGCAGTTTGGGCGGGGGGCTACTCGTC. This sequence joins TRBV12-3 or TRBV12-4 and TRBJ2-7, with 8 positions matching TRBD2. The CDR3 is 11 amino acids.

This clonotype was seen a handful of times. The chain has TRBV18 and TRBJ2-6; TRBD1 matches at 11 bases. The CDR3 totals 17 residues. V lost 3 bases, J lost 0 bases, and 1 base stayed unmatched. Looked up from germline, CDR1 is KGHSH and CDR2 is LQKENI. CDR3 DNA: TGTGCCAGCTCACCCGGACAGGGGGCCTCTGGGGCCAACGTCCTGACTTTC. As protein: CASSPGQGASGANVLTF.

The chain is built from TRBV4-1 and TRBJ2-1; no reliable D call. This CDR3 is built from 14 residues. V was cut by 0 bases and J by 5 bases, with 8 bases left in between. Per the germline V gene, CDR1 is MGHRA and CDR2 is YSYEKL. The CDR3 sequence is CASSQELENNEQFF. DNA for the CDR3: TGCGCCAGCAGCCAAGAATTGGAAAACAATGAGCAGTTCTTC.

The chain's CDR3 is CASSQAARIETQYF. CDR3 nucleotide sequence: TGCGCCAGCAGCCAGGCGGCCAGGATAGAGACCCAGTACTTC. This rearrangement joins TRBV4-1 to TRBJ2-5; D is undetermined. The germline gives CDR1 MGHRA, CDR2 YSYEKL. The CDR3 has 14 residues. Deletions cut 3 bases from V and 4 bases from J, with 12 bases between.

This clonotype was observed a few times. The rearrangement joins TRBV25-1 to TRBJ1-5; D unresolved. V was shortened by 3 bases and J by 4 bases, with 7 bases between the two germline ends. Germline V gene lookup returns CDR1 MGHDK and CDR2 SYGVNS. There are 13 residues in the CDR3. CDR3 sequence reads: CASSDRVNQPQHF. The DNA for the CDR3 is TGTGCCAGCAGTGATAGGGTGAATCAGCCCCAGCATTTT.

This clonotype was detected only a few times. This chain links TRBV4-1 with TRBJ2-3; D may be TRBD2 (6 bases). The V end was cut by 3 bases, the J end by 6 bases, with 19 bases between. The CDR3 runs to 16 residues. Germline V gene data show CDR1 as MGHRA and CDR2 as YSYEKL. The CDR3 loop is CASSHRRDSWGDTQYF. As DNA, the CDR3 is TGCGCCAGCAGCCATAGAAGGGACTCCTGGGGGGATACGCAGTATTTT.

This chain uses TRBV6-5 with TRBJ1-2; 7 bases fit TRBD1. The CDR3 consists of 14 residues. Germline V gives CDR1 MNHEY, CDR2 SVGAGI. After removal of 0 bases from V and 5 bases from J, the junction contained 3 bases not matched to a gene. In DNA, the CDR3 is TGTGCCAGCAGTTACTCGACAGGGAAGTATGGCTACACCTTC. This gives the protein CASSYSTGKYGYTF.

This clonotype was observed a handful of times. V gene TRBV6-2 or TRBV6-3 combines with J gene TRBJ2-2; D possibly corresponds to TRBD2 (7 bases). The V and J ends lost 7 bases and 3 bases respectively, with 15 bases between them. The CDR3 extends over 15 amino acids. CDR1 and CDR2 (germline): MNHEY, SVGEGT. In DNA, the CDR3 is TGTGCCAGCATCTCAACAGGGAGGGACACCGGGGAGCTGTTTTTT. It translates to CASISTGRDTGELFF.

A few counts support this clonotype. This chain connects TRBV18 to TRBJ1-1; 10 nucleotides align to TRBD1. Per germline, CDR1 KGHSH and CDR2 LQKENI. The CDR3 loop spans 13 amino acids. V dropped 4 bases and J dropped 8; count of bases not matched to a gene: 4. CDR3 amino acids: CASSRRDRGEAFF. The CDR3 DNA reads as TGTGCCAGCTCACGTCGGGACAGGGGAGAAGCTTTCTTT.

This clonotype was seen only a few times. Here the CDR3 reads CASSFRGGTNEQFF. The CDR3 nucleotides read TGCGCCAGCAGCTTTCGCGGGGGGACAAATGAGCAGTTCTTC. This chain joins TRBV5-1 and TRBJ2-1, with 8 bases identical to TRBD2. With V trimmed by 2 bases and J by 7 bases, 5 bases remained unmatched. There are 14 residues in the CDR3. Germline V CDR1 and CDR2: SGHRS, YFSETQ.

A few counts support this clonotype. The chain is built from TRBV4-1 and TRBJ2-1; D not certain. V shed 2 bases and J shed 5 bases, with 4 bases lying between them. This CDR3 region has 12 residues. CDR1 is MGHRA, CDR2 YSYEKL, per germline. The CDR3 DNA is TGCGCCAGCAGCCAATTGGACAATGAGCAGTTCTTC. Amino acid sequence: CASSQLDNEQFF.

In this sample, this clonotype turned up a few times. The chain is built from TRBV2 and TRBJ1-3; 7 bases agree with TRBD1. V was clipped by 4 bases and J by 1 base; unmatched bases: 7. This CDR3 comprises 16 residues. Germline-derived CDR1 and CDR2 are SNHLY and FYNNEI. The DNA of the CDR3 is TGTGCCAGCAGTGCCGCAGGGGGGGTTTCTGGAAACACCATATATTTT. Amino acid sequence: CASSAAGGVSGNTIYF.

This clonotype was counted ten times or more. V usage is TRBV4-1 and J usage is TRBJ2-7; possibly TRBD1 or TRBD2 for D (5 bases each). There are 16 residues in the CDR3. V lost 0 bases to trimming and J lost 2 bases, with 14 bases between them. Germline CDR1 is MGHRA and CDR2 is YSYEKL. CDR3 bases: TGCGCCAGCAGCCAAGATGCCCCTCGAGGGGCCTACGAGCAGTACTTC. This encodes CASSQDAPRGAYEQYF.

The V and J genes are TRBV6-2 or TRBV6-3 and TRBJ1-6; weak D call: TRBD1 (5 bases). CDR1 and CDR2 from the germline V gene are MNHEY and SVGEGT. CDR3 length equals 16 residues. V was cut by 2 bases and J by 7 bases, with 15 bases left in between. CDR3 sequence: CASSYRRGSPNSPLHF. As DNA, the CDR3 is TGTGCCAGCAGTTACAGAAGGGGCAGCCCCAATTCACCCCTCCACTTT.

This clonotype showed up many times. The J gene is TRBJ1-5, the V gene TRBV29-1; D perhaps matches TRBD1 (6 bases). V was pared by 6 bases and J by 2 bases, with 11 bases between. This CDR3 region has 13 residues. Germline lookup yields CDR1 SQVTM and CDR2 ANQGSEA. In DNA, the CDR3 is TGCAGCGTCATGACAGGAGGCAATCAGCCCCAGCATTTT. Translation gives CSVMTGGNQPQHF.

This clonotype was counted ten times or more. The chain employs TRBV5-1 and TRBJ1-4, with D possibly matching TRBD1 (6 bases). Germline assignment: CDR1 SGHRS and CDR2 YFSETQ. Trimming pared 0 bases from V and 0 bases from J, leaving 21 bases between. This CDR3 is 20 amino acids long. This chain's CDR3 is CASSLALSPGRGATNEKLFF. CDR3 nucleotides: TGCGCCAGCAGCTTGGCCCTTAGTCCCGGTAGGGGGGCAACTAATGAAAAACTGTTTTTT.

This clonotype was recorded a few times. The chain couples TRBV10-3 to TRBJ2-2; 7 bases map to TRBD1. Trimming took 6 bases from V and 7 from J; bases not matched to a gene: 5. Germline values: CDR1 ENHRY, CDR2 SYGVKD. This CDR3 is built from 13 residues. CDR3 amino acids: CAIRIRQGGELFF. The CDR3 bases are TGTGCCATCAGGATAAGACAGGGCGGGGAGCTGTTTTTT.

In this sample, this clonotype turned up a few times. This sequence joins TRBV12-3 or TRBV12-4 and TRBJ1-1, with no clear D. The CDR3 totals 13 residues. V was trimmed by 5 bases and J by 3 bases, leaving 10 bases between them. CDR3 in amino acids: CASSPRIDTEAFF. The CDR3 bases are TGTGCCAGCAGTCCCCGGATCGACACTGAAGCTTTCTTT.

Only a few counts were recorded for this clonotype. The chain couples TRBV7-2 to TRBJ1-2, with TRBD1 matching over 7 bases. Trimming at V came to 5 bases and at J to 8 bases, leaving 14 bases not matched to a gene. Germline lookup yields CDR1 SGHTA and CDR2 FQGNSA. The CDR3 consists of 15 residues. DNA of the CDR3: TGTGCCAGCAGCGCAGGACAGGATGGTTCGAGCGGCTACACCTTC. Residues: CASSAGQDGSSGYTF.